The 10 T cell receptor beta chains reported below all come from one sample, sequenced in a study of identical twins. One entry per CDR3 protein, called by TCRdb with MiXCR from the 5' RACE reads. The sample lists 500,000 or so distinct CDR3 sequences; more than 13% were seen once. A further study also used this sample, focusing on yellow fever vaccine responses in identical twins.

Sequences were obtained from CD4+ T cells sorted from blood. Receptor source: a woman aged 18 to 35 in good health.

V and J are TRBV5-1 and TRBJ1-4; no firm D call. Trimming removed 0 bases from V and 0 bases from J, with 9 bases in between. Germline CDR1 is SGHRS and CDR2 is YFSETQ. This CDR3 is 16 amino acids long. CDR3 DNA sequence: TGCGCCAGCAGCTTGGGCCACGCAGCAACTAATGAAAAACTGTTTTTT. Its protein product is CASSLGHAATNEKLFF.

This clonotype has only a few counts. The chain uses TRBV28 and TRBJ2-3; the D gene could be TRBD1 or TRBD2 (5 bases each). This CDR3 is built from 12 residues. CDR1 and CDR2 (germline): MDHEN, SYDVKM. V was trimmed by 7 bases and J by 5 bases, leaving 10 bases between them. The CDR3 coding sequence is TGTGCCAGCATGGGGGACCGAGATACGCAGTATTTT. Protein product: CASMGDRDTQYF.

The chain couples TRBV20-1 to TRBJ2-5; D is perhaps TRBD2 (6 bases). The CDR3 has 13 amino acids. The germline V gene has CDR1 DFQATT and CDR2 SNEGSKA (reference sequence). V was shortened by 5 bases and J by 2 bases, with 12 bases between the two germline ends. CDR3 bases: TGCAGTGCTGGCGGGAAACGACAAGAGACCCAGTACTTC. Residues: CSAGGKRQETQYF.

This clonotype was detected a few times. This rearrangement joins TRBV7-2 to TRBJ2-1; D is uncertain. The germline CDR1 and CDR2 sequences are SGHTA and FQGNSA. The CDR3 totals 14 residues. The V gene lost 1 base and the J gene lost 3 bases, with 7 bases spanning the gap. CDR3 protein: CASSLGRNYNEQFF. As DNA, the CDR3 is TGTGCCAGCAGCTTAGGGCGGAACTACAATGAGCAGTTCTTC.

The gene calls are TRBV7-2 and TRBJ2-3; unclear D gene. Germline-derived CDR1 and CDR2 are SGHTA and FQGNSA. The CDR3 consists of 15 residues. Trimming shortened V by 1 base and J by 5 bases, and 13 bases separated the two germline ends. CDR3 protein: CASSLVATVVDTQYF. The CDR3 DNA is TGTGCCAGCAGCTTAGTTGCGACTGTAGTAGATACGCAGTATTTT.

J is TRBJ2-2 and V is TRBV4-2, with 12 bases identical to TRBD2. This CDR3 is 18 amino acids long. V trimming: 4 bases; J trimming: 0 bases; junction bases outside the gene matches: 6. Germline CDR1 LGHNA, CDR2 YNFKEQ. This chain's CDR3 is CASSPMGLAGANTGELFF. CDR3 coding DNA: TGTGCCAGCAGCCCCATGGGACTAGCGGGTGCGAACACCGGGGAGCTGTTTTTT.

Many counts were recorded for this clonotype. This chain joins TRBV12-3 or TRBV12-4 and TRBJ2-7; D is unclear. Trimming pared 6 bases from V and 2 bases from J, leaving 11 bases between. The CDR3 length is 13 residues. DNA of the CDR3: TGTGCCAGCAGCCTGACTTCAACCTACGAGCAGTACTTC. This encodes CASSLTSTYEQYF.

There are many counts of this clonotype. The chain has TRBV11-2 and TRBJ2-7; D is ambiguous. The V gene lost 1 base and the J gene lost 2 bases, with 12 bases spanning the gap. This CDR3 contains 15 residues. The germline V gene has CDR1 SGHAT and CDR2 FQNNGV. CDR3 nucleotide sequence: TGTGCCAGCAGCTTAGGACCGACGGATACCTACGAGCAGTACTTC. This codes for CASSLGPTDTYEQYF.

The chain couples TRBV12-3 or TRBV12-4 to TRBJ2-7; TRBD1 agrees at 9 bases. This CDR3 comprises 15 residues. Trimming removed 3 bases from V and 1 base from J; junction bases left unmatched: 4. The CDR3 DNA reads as TGTGCCAGCAGTTTTAAGGACAGGGGTTCCTACGAGCAGTACTTC. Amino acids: CASSFKDRGSYEQYF.

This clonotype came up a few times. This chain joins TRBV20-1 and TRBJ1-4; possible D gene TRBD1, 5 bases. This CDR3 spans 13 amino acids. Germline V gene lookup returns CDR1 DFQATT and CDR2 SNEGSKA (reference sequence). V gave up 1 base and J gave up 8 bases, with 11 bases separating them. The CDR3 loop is CSARGGLGEKLFF. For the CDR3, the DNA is TGCAGTGCTAGAGGGGGCTTGGGGGAAAAACTGTTTTTT.